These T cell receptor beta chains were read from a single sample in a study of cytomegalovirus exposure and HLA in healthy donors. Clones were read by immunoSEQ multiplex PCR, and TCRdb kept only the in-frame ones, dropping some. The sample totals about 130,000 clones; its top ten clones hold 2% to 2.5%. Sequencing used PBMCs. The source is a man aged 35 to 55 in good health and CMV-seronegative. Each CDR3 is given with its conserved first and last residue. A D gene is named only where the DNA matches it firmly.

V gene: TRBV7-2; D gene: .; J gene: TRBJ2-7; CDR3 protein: CASSLSDFPPSDEQYF
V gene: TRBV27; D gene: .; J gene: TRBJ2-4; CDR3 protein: CASRGTGSKNIQYF
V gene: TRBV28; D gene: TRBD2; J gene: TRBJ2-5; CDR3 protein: CASSLFLARREGPWETQYF
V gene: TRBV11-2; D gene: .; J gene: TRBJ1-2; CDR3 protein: CASSLYGQINYGYTF
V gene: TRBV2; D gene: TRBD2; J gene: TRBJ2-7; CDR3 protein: CASLMGLAGFGEQYF
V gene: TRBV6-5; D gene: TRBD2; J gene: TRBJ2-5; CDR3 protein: CASSYVGGRKQETQYF
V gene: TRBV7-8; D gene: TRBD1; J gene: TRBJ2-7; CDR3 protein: CASSRDRGRYEQYF
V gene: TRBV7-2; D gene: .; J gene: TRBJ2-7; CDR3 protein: CASSFRRSGEQYF
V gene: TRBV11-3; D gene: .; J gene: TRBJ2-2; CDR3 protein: CASSLDSGAHTGELFF
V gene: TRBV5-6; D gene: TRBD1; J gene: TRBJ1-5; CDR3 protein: CASSARTGLSNQPQHF
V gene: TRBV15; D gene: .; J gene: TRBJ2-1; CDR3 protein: CATSPAPPGQFF
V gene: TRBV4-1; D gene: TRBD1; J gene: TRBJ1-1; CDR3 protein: CASSQVGTGKNTEAFF
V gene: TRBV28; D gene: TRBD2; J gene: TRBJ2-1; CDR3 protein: CATPGLRGDEQFF
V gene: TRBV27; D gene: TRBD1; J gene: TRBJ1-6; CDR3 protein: CASRGTGTNSPLHF
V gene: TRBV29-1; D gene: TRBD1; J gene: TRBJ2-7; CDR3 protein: CSGIRDRGLYEQYF
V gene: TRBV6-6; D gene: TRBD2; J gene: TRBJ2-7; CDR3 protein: CASESGRATYEQYF
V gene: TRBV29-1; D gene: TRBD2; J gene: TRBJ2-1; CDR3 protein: CSVYGTSLNEQFF